This TCR beta chain derives from a study of cytomegalovirus exposure and HLA in healthy donors. Study context: Of a few hundred genotyped donors, about 80% clustered with self-reported Caucasian donors.

The V end lost 2 bases, the J end lost 1 base, and 8 bases lay between the germline ends. CDR1 and CDR2 from the germline V gene are MGHDK and SYGVNS. CDR3 size: 15 residues. The PCR had 60 Vbeta and 13 Jbeta primers. Here immunoSEQ multiplex PCR was the method, and the copy in TCRdb shows in-frame clones only, minus some. The top ten hold 4% to 5% of the sample, which has 150,000 or so clones, roughly 79% seen once. Sequencing was performed on PBMCs. The chain is built from TRBV25-1 and TRBJ2-2; D is ambiguous. This clonotype was sampled from a woman between 18 and 29 years old in good health and CMV-seropositive. The CDR3 nucleotides are TGTGCCAGCAGTGAAACGGCAGGGAACACCGGGGAGCTGTTTTTT. It codes for CASSETAGNTGELFF.